This T cell receptor (beta chain) was captured by sequencing in a study of breast tumors, draining lymph nodes, adjacent tissues. Breast cancer patients provided tissue from their axillary draining lymph nodes. General study findings and limits: Data only fit, rather than demonstrated, lymph node origin of most tumor T cells. Tumor repertoires ranked between lymph nodes and nontumor tissue in diversity, with V and J gene preferences.

TCRdb re-derived calls from the multiplex PCR reads in MiXCR, one entry per CDR3 protein. The repertoire has around 150,000 distinct CDR3 sequences, approximately 20% of them found once; the top ten carry just over 2.5%. CDR3 size: 17 residues. Germline assignment: CDR1 KGHSH and CDR2 LQKENI. J was trimmed by 5 bases and V by 3 bases; bases with no gene match: 15. A few counts support this clonotype. Its antigen remains unidentified. The sequenced material came from axillary lymph node tissue. The V gene is TRBV18, the J gene TRBJ2-5; 7 positions agree with TRBD1. This receptor was taken from a female donor with breast cancer. Some clones in this sample may be carry-over from other donors' samples. The CDR3, as DNA: TGTGCCAGCTCACCTCTACTCGGGACAGCGGTGAGGGAGACCCAGTACTTC. Amino acid sequence: CASSPLLGTAVRETQYF.